The clone carrying this T cell receptor beta chain was counted only a few times. Here immunoSEQ multiplex PCR was the method, and the copy in TCRdb shows in-frame clones only, minus some. The sample consists of about 20,000 clones, roughly three quarters of them appearing once. These data belong to a study of OX40 agonist ivuxolimab in advanced cancers. On the study more broadly: Patients got intravenous ivuxolimab at 0.01 to 10 mg/kg every 2 weeks.

With 0 bases clipped from V and 2 bases from J, the junction kept 11 bases outside the gene matches. CDR1 and CDR2 from the germline V gene are SGDLS and YYNGEE. The CDR3 runs to 18 residues. With autoimmune disease history or systemic immunosuppression, patients were excluded. J is TRBJ2-3 and V is TRBV9, with 8 positions matching TRBD2. The sequence was collected from an adult with an advanced solid tumor such as melanoma, head and neck, liver or kidney cancer. Sequencing used CD4+ or CD8+ T cells sorted from blood, obtained in a trial of the OX40 agonist ivuxolimab. For the CDR3, the DNA is TGTGCCAGCAGCGTAGCTCCCGGGGGGGGCGGAGACACAGATACGCAGTATTTT. It encodes CASSVAPGGGGDTDTQYF.